Each of the 5 T cell receptor beta chains below was sequenced from the same sample in a study of CD4 T cell repertoires in COVID-19. Generated by immunoSEQ multiplex PCR, the TCRdb table keeps only in-frame clones and is missing some. The table includes about 75,000 clones, about 83% detected once. The source was CD4+ T cells from peripheral blood, collected after recovery from COVID-19. Receptors originate from a human donor who had COVID-19.

The chain joins TRBV29-1 to TRBJ1-1; possibly TRBD1 for D (5 bases). The germline V gene encodes CDR1 SQVTM and CDR2 ANQGSEA. The CDR3 sequence is 13 residues long. Trimming pared 5 bases from V and 7 bases from J, leaving 17 bases between. The CDR3 bases are TGCAGCGTTACCGTGGGGGGGTCGGGTGAAGCTTTCTTT. Protein sequence: CSVTVGGSGEAFF.

J is TRBJ2-1 and V is TRBV19, with 12 bases aligning to TRBD1. V shed 6 bases and J 6 bases; nucleotides not matched to a gene: 6. This CDR3 spans 15 amino acids. The germline V gene encodes CDR1 LNHDA and CDR2 SQIVND (reference sequence). CDR3 coding DNA: TGTGCCAGTAGCGCCGGGACAGGGGGCTTCAATGAGCAGTTCTTC. Protein sequence: CASSAGTGGFNEQFF.

V gene TRBV7-7 combines with J gene TRBJ2-5; no definite D call. V gave up 2 bases and J gave up 2 bases, with 9 bases separating them. CDR1 is SSHAT, CDR2 FNYEAQ, per germline (reference sequence). This CDR3 is built from 14 residues. The CDR3 region is CASSLSAGQETQYF. The CDR3 coding sequence is TGTGCCAGCAGCTTATCCGCAGGTCAAGAGACCCAGTACTTC. The whole variable domain, filled in from reference TRBV7-7 and TRBJ2-5, reads GAGVSQSPRYKVTKRGQDVTLRCDPISSHATLYWYQQALGQGPEFLTYFNYEAQPDKSGLPSDRFSAERPEGSISTLTIQRTEQRDSAMYRCASSLSAGQETQYFGPGTRLLVL.

This rearrangement joins TRBV6-5 to TRBJ1-1; possibly TRBD1 for D (5 bases). This CDR3 spans 15 amino acids. Germline V gene sequence: CDR1 MNHEY, CDR2 SVGAGI. V was cut by 8 bases and J by 1 base, with 17 bases left in between. The CDR3 loop is CASSSGGVGNTEAFF. DNA of the CDR3: TGTGCCAGCTCCTCTGGGGGTGTCGGGAACACTGAAGCTTTCTTT.

The CDR3 sequence is CASRSIAKNIQYF. Here the CDR3 DNA reads TGTGCCAGCAGATCTATAGCCAAAAACATTCAGTACTTC. V usage is TRBV2 and J usage is TRBJ2-4; D uncertain. Deletions cut 6 bases from V and 0 bases from J, with 6 bases between. This CDR3 region has 13 residues. Germline CDR1 SNHLY, CDR2 FYNNEI.